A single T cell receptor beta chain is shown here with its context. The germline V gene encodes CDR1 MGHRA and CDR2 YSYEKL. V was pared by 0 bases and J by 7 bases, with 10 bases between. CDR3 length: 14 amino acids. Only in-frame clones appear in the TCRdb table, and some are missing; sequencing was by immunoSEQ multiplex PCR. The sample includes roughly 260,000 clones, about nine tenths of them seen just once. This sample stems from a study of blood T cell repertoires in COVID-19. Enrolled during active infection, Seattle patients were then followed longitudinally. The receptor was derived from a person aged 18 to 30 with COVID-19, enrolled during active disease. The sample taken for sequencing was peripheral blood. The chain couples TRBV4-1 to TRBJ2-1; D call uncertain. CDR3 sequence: CASSQDGGENEQFF. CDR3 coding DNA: TGCGCCAGCAGCCAAGATGGCGGCGAGAATGAGCAGTTCTTC.